A selection of T cell receptor beta chains follows, all from one sample in a study of identical twins. TCRdb called the 5' RACE reads again in MiXCR, with one record for every CDR3 protein. Of fewer than 250,000 distinct CDR3 sequences in the sample, around a tenth were seen once. The sequenced sample was memory (CD45RO+) T cells sorted from blood. All receptors come from a woman between 18 and 30 years old in good health. Both conserved end residues are part of each CDR3. Each record gives: V gene, clone size, D gene, J gene, CDR3 protein, CDR3 DNA. A D gene is named only where the DNA matches it firmly. Size tells how often a clone was seen (once, few, many) or the class of an expanded clone, and some rows leave it out.

TRBV30	many	.	TRBJ1-5	CAWSVRQSGDQPQHF	TGTGCCTGGAGTGTGAGGCAGTCTGGGGATCAGCCCCAGCATTTT
TRBV25-1	few	TRBD2	TRBJ2-1	CASSDRGLAGGYNEQFF	TGTGCCAGCAGTGATAGAGGGCTAGCGGGGGGTTACAATGAGCAGTTCTTC
TRBV5-1	.	.	TRBJ2-5	CASSFSLAKETQYF	TGCGCCAGCAGCTTCTCCCTAGCTAAAGAGACCCAGTACTTC
TRBV20-1	many	.	TRBJ1-4	CSQIPHNSNEKLFF	TGCAGCCAAATTCCCCACAACAGTAATGAAAAACTGTTTTTT
TRBV10-3	few	.	TRBJ2-1	CAISEFDEQFF	TGTGCCATCAGTGAGTTCGATGAGCAGTTCTTC
TRBV10-3	.	.	TRBJ1-5	CAISAGGSNQPQHF	TGTGCCATCAGTGCCGGGGGGAGCAATCAGCCCCAGCATTTT
TRBV7-2	many	.	TRBJ2-7	CASSRGVMEQYF	TGTGCCAGCAGCCGAGGGGTGATGGAGCAGTACTTC
TRBV20-1	many	TRBD1	TRBJ2-5	CSANQGARAQETQYF	TGCAGTGCTAACCAGGGGGCGCGGGCCCAAGAGACCCAGTACTTC
TRBV7-7	.	.	TRBJ2-2	CASSHKAGYDTGELFF	TGTGCTAGCAGCCATAAGGCGGGGTACGACACCGGGGAGCTGTTTTTT
TRBV7-2	.	.	TRBJ2-7	CASSLAPELAYEQYF	TGTGCCAGCAGCTTAGCCCCGGAACTAGCCTACGAGCAGTACTTC
TRBV29-1	many	.	TRBJ2-5	CSVVGLQETQYF	TGCAGCGTTGTAGGGCTTCAAGAGACCCAGTACTTC
TRBV20-1	few	.	TRBJ2-7	CSASSGIISYEQYF	TGCAGCGCCAGTAGCGGAATTATCTCCTACGAGCAGTACTTC
TRBV7-2	.	.	TRBJ2-5	CASSLGGRRAETQYF	TGTGCCAGCAGCTTAGGGGGGCGAAGGGCGGAGACCCAGTACTTC